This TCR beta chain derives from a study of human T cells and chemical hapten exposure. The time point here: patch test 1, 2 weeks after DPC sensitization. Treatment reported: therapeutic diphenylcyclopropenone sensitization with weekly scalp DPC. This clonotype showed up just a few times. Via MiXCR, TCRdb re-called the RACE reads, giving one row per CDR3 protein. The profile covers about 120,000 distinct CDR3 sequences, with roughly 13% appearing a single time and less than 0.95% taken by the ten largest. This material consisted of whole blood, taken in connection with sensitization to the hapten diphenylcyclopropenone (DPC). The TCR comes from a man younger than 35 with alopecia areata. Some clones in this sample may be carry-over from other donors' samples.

This CDR3 is CASSEVGILNTEAFF. The CDR3 DNA follows: TGTGCCAGCAGTGAAGTTGGGATACTGAACACTGAAGCTTTCTTT. This rearrangement joins TRBV2 to TRBJ1-1; D not certain. CDR1 is SNHLY and CDR2 is FYNNEI in the germline V gene. The CDR3 loop spans 15 amino acids. Between the trimmed V and J ends, which lost 1 base and 0 bases, there was a span of 9 bases.